This T cell receptor (beta chain) was captured in a study of T cell changes during pregnancy in multiple sclerosis. Germline CDR1 SGHNT, CDR2 YYREEE (reference sequence). The CDR3 is 15 amino acids. V lost 4 bases, J lost 4 bases, and 17 bases lay in between. The data were produced by immunoSEQ multiplex PCR, yet TCRdb's version contains in-frame clones alone and is incomplete. The data hold about 44,000 clones, with around 96% observed a single time. The sample consisted of peripheral blood, taken in the second trimester of pregnancy. The rearrangement links TRBV5-4 to TRBJ1-1; possibly TRBD1 for D (5 bases). This clonotype was obtained from a female donor with multiple sclerosis, enrolled in a pregnancy study. CDR3 coding DNA: TGTGCCAGCAGCCCGTCTAGGAGGGGTGGCACTGAAGCTTTCTTT. It codes for CASSPSRRGGTEAFF.